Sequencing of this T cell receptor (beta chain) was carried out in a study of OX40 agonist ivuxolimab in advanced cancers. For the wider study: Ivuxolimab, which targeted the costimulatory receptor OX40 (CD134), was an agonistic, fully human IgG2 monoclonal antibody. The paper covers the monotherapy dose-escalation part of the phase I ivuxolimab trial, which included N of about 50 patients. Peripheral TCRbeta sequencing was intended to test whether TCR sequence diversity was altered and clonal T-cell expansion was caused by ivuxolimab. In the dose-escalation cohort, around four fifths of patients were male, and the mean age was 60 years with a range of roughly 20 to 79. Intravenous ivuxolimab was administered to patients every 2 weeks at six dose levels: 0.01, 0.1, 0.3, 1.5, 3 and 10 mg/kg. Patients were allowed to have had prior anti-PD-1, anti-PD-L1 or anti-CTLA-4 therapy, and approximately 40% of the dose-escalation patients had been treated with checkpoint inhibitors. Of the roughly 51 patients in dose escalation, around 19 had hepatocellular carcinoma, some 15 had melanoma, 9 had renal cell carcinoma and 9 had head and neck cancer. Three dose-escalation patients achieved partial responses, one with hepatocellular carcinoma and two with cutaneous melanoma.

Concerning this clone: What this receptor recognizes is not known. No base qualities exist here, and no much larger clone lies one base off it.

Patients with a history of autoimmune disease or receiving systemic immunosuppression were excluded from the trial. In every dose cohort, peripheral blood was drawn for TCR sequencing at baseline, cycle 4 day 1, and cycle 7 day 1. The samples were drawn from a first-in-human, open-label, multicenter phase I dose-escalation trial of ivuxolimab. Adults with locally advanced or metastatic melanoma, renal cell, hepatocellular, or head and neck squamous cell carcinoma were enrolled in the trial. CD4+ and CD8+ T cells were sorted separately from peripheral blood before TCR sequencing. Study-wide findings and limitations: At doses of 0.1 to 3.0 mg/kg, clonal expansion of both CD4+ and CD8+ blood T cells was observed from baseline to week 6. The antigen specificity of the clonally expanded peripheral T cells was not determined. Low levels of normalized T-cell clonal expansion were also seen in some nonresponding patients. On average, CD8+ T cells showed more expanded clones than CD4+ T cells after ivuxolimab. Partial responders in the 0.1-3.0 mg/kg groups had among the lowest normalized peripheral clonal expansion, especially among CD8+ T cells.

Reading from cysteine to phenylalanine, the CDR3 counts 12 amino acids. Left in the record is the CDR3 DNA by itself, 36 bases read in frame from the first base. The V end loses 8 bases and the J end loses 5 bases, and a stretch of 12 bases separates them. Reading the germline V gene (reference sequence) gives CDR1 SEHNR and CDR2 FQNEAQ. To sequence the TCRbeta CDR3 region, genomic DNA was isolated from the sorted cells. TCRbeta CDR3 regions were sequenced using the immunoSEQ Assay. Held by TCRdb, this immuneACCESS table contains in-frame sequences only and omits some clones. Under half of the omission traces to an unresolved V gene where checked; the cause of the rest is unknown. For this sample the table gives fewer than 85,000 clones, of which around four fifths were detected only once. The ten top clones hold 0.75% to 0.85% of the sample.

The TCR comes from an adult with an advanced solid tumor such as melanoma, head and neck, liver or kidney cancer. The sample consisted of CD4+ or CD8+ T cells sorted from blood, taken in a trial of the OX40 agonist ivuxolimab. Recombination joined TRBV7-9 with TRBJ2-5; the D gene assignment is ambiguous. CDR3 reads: CASCGQSETQYF. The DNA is TGTGCCAGCTGTGGGCAGTCGGAGACCCAGTACTTC.